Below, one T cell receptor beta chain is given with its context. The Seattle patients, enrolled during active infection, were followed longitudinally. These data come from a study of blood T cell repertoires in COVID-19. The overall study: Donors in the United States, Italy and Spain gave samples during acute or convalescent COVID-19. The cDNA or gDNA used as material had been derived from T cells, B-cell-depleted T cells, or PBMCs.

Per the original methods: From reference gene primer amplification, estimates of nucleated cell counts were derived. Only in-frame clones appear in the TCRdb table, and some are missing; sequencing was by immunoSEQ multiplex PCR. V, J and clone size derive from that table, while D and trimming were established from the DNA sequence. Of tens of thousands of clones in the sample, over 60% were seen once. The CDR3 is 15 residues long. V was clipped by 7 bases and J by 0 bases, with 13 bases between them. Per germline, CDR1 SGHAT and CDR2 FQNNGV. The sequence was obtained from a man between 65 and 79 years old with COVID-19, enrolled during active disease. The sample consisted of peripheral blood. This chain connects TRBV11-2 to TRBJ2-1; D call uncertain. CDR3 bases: TGTGCCAGCACGTCACTAACCTACTCCTACAATGAGCAGTTCTTC. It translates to CASTSLTYSYNEQFF.